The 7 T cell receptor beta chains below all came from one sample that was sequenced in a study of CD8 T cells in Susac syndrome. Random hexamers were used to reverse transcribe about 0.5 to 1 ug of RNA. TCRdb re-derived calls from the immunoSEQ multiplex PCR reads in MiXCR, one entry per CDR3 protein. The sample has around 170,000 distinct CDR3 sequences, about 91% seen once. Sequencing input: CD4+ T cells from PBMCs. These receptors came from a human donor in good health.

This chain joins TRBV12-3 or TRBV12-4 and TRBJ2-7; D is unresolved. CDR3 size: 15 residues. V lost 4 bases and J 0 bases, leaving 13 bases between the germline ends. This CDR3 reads CASSSRRRPSYEQYF. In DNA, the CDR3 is TGTGCCAGCAGTTCTAGGAGAAGACCCTCCTACGAGCAGTACTTC.

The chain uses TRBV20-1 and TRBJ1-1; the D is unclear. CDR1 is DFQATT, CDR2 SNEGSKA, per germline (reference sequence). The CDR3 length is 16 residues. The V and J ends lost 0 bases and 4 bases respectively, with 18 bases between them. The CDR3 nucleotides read TGCAGTGCTAGAGATGGTGGTAAGCCGGCGGGCACTGAAGCTTTCTTT. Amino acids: CSARDGGKPAGTEAFF.

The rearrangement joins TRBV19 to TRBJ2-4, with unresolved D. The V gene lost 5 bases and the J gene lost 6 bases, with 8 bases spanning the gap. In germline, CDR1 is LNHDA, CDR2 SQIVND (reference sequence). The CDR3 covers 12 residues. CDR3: CASSGWGNIQYF. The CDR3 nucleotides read TGTGCCAGTAGTGGATGGGGAAACATTCAGTACTTC.

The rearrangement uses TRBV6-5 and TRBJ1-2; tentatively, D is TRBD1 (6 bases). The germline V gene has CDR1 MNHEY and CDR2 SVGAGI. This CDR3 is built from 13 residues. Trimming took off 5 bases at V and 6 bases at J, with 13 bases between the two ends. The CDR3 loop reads CASSPDRRDGYTF. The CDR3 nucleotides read TGTGCCAGCAGTCCCGACAGGAGGGATGGCTACACCTTC.

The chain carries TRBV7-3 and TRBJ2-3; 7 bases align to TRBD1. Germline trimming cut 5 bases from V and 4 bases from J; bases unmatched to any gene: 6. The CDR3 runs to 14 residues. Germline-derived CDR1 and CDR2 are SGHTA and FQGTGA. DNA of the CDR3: TGTGCCAGCAGCCGACGAGGGACAGCAGATACGCAGTATTTT. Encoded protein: CASSRRGTADTQYF. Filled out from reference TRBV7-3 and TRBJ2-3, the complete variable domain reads GAGVSQTPSNKVTEKGKYVELRCDPISGHTALYWYRQSLGQGPEFLIYFQGTGAADDSGLPNDRFFAVRPEGSVSTLKIQRTERGDSAVYLCASSRRGTADTQYFGPGTRLTVL.

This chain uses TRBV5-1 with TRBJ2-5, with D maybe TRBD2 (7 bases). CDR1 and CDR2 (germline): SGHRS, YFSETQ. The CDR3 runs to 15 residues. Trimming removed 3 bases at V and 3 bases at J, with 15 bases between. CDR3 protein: CASSWGAGAEETQYF. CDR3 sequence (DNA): TGCGCCAGCAGCTGGGGCGCGGGGGCGGAAGAGACCCAGTACTTC.

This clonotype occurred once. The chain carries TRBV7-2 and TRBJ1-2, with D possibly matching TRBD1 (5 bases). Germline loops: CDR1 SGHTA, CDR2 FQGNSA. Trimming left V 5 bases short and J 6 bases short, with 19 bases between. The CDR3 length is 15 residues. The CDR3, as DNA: TGTGCCAGCAGCCCCGGGCGGGGACTGGGGGATGGCTACACCTTC. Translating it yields CASSPGRGLGDGYTF. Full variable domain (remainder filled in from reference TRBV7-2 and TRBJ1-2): GAGVSQSPSNKVTEKGKDVELRCDPISGHTALYWYRQSLGQGLEFLIYFQGNSAPDKSGLPSDRFSAERTGGSVSTLTIQRTQQEDSAVYLCASSPGRGLGDGYTFGSGTRLTVV.